A selection of T cell receptor beta chains follows, all from one sample in a study of cytomegalovirus exposure and HLA in healthy donors. Measured with immunoSEQ multiplex PCR; TCRdb has only the in-frame clones, and not every one. The data show approximately 190,000 clones, around four fifths seen once. Material for sequencing was PBMCs. The receptors were sampled from a woman under 30 in good health and CMV-seronegative. Each CDR3 is given with its conserved first and last residue. A D gene is named only where the DNA matches it firmly. Clone size is stated in some rows and not others, as once, few, many or a class when expanded.

TRBJ2-7 . TRBD2 TRBV11-3 TGTGCCAGCAGCCGCGGGGGGTCCCCCTACGAGCAGTACTTC CASSRGGSPYEQYF
TRBJ1-5 . . TRBV7-9 TGTTCCAGCACACAGGGTGGTCAGCCCCAGCATTTT CSSTQGGQPQHF
TRBJ2-5 . TRBD1 TRBV7-9 TGTGCCAGCAGCCAGGGACAGGCAGAGACCCAGTACTTC CASSQGQAETQYF
TRBJ1-2 few TRBD1 TRBV5-6 TGTGCCAGCAGCGGGGGACAGTCAAACTATGGCTACACCTTC CASSGGQSNYGYTF
TRBJ2-1 . . TRBV9 TGTGCCAGCAGCGATCGCGGGCTGAGCTCCTACAATGAGCAGTTCTTC CASSDRGLSSYNEQFF
TRBJ1-4 . TRBD1 TRBV7-7 TGTGCCAGCAGCCCTGGGACAGGCGGGCATGAAAAACTGTTTTTT CASSPGTGGHEKLFF
TRBJ1-1 once . TRBV27 TGTGCCAGCAGTTGGGGGGGAACTGAAGCTTTCTTT CASSWGGTEAFF
TRBJ2-1 . TRBD2 TRBV7-6 TGTGCCAGCAGCCGACACACCTCTAGCGGGAGTATCAATGAGCAGTTCTTC CASSRHTSSGSINEQFF
TRBJ2-3 . TRBD2 TRBV7-3 TGTGCCAGCAGTCTCAGCGGGGTCACAGATACGCAGTATTTT CASSLSGVTDTQYF
TRBJ1-1 . . TRBV2 TGTGCCATCCAGTCCCCCGGGGCTGAAGCTTTCTTT CAIQSPGAEAFF
TRBJ2-5 . . TRBV7-8 TGTGCCAGCAGCACAAGACTCAGGGGTTCACAAGAGACCCAGTACTTC CASSTRLRGSQETQYF
TRBJ2-3 once . TRBV10-3 TGTGCCACCCTTAATCTCACAGAGGATACGCAGTATTTT CATLNLTEDTQYF
TRBJ2-3 . . TRBV2 TGTGCCAGCAGTGGGTTGCGTGGAGATACGCAGTATTTT CASSGLRGDTQYF
TRBJ2-1 . TRBD2 TRBV7-9 TGTGCCAGCAGCGATAGGGCTAGCGGGAGTCTCAATGAGCAGTTCTTC CASSDRASGSLNEQFF
TRBJ1-2 . . TRBV7-9 TGTGCCAGCAGCTTAGCTGCGGGAGGCTTTAACTATGGCTACACCTTC CASSLAAGGFNYGYTF
TRBJ1-3 . TRBD1 TRBV19 TGTGCCACCCGGCCGGGACAGGGGACCGGAAACACCATATATTTT CATRPGQGTGNTIYF
TRBJ2-6 . TRBD2 TRBV5-1 TGCGCCAGCAGCTTGGTCGCTGGGACTAGCGGTCTCTCTGGGGCCAACGTCCTGACTTTC CASSLVAGTSGLSGANVLTF
TRBJ1-5 . . TRBV2 TGTGCCAGCAATTTCAGGGAGGTGAGCAATCAGCCCCAGCATTTT CASNFREVSNQPQHF
TRBJ2-3 . TRBD2 TRBV5-1 TGCGCCAGCAGCGTGACTAGCGGGCAGAGTACGCAGTATTTT CASSVTSGQSTQYF
TRBJ2-1 . TRBD1 TRBV5-1 TGCGCCAGCAGCGAGACAGGGCAGTCGGGCAATGAGCAGTTCTTC CASSETGQSGNEQFF
TRBJ2-3 . TRBD1 TRBV11-2 TGTGCCGCCTTGGAACAGGGGGGATACACAGATACGCAGTATTTT CAALEQGGYTDTQYF
TRBJ1-1 once TRBD1 TRBV6-6 TGTGCCAGCAGTCCCTGGACAGGGGGCGAGACTGAAGCTTTCTTT CASSPWTGGETEAFF
TRBJ1-2 . . TRBV27 TGTGCCAGCAGTCCGGGAACGGTCAACTATGGCTACACCTTC CASSPGTVNYGYTF
TRBJ2-1 . TRBD2 TRBV10-3 TGTGCCATCAGTGTATGCGGGGGGGGGTACAATGAGCAGTTCTTC CAISVCGGGYNEQFF
TRBJ1-2 once TRBD1 TRBV6-6 TGTGCCAGTAGGGACAGAAAGCCCTATGGCTACACCTTC CASRDRKPYGYTF
TRBJ1-1 few . TRBV5-8 TGTGCCAGCAGCTTGGACAGCATGAACACTGAAGCTTTCTTT CASSLDSMNTEAFF
TRBJ1-1 few . TRBV5-6 TGTGCCAGCAGCTTAGCAGGGGACACTGAAGCTTTCTTT CASSLAGDTEAFF
TRBJ1-5 . . TRBV5-4 TGTGCCAGCAGCCTCTACACCGAGCGGGGACAGCCCCAGCATTTT CASSLYTERGQPQHF
TRBJ2-1 . TRBD2 TRBV6-4 TGTGCCAGCAGTGACTCGAACTTAGAGGCTAGCGGGGCCCGAGAGCAGTTCTTC CASSDSNLEASGAREQFF
TRBJ2-7 . TRBD2 TRBV10-3 TGTGCCACACTAGCGGGGGAAAACTACGAGCAGTACTTC CATLAGENYEQYF
TRBJ2-7 . . TRBV6-5 TGTGCCAGCAGTCAACAGTACGAGCAGTACTTC CASSQQYEQYF
TRBJ2-1 . . TRBV11-2 TGTGCCAGCAGGCTATCCGTAATGACAGGCGGCAATGAGCAGTTCTTC CASRLSVMTGGNEQFF
TRBJ1-2 . TRBD1 TRBV10-3 TGTGCCATCAGTGAGCAACAGGGGGGTGGCTACACCTTC CAISEQQGGGYTF
TRBJ2-1 . TRBD2 TRBV28 TGTGCCAGCAGTTTAGAGGGGACTAGCGGGAGGGCAGTCAATGAGCAGTTCTTC CASSLEGTSGRAVNEQFF
TRBJ1-1 . . TRBV30 TGTGCCTGGAGTGTAGACAGCATGAACACTGAAGCTTTCTTT CAWSVDSMNTEAFF
TRBJ2-7 once TRBD1 TRBV27 TGTGCCAGCAGTTTCATACAGGGGGCGCGCGAGCAGTACTTC CASSFIQGAREQYF
TRBJ1-4 . . TRBV28 TGTGCCAGCACGGAGGCAACTAATGAAAAACTGTTTTTT CASTEATNEKLFF
TRBJ2-3 . . TRBV5-1 TGCGCCAGCAGCTTGGAGGAGACCGGGACAGATACGCAGTATTTT CASSLEETGTDTQYF
TRBJ2-3 . TRBD2 TRBV4-1 TGCGCCAGCAGCCAAGAGGCGTCTAGCGGGGGGGAGAATACGCAGTATTTT CASSQEASSGGENTQYF
TRBJ2-7 . TRBD2 TRBV27 TGTGCCAGCAGTAGGGCGGGAGGAGGGTACGAGCAGTACTTC CASSRAGGGYEQYF
TRBJ2-5 . . TRBV10-2 TGCGCCAGCAGTGAGGGCCCGCGGGAGACCCAGTACTTC CASSEGPRETQYF
TRBJ2-7 few . TRBV4-2 TGTGCCAGCAGCCAAGAGCAGTTGGGCTACGAGCAGTACTTC CASSQEQLGYEQYF
TRBJ2-7 . TRBD1 TRBV28 TGTGCCAGCACTCCGGGACAGGGGGGATACGAGCAGTACTTC CASTPGQGGYEQYF
TRBJ2-1 . . TRBV5-1 TGCGCCAGCAGCTTAATGTCAGGAACGACGAATGAGCAGTTCTTC CASSLMSGTTNEQFF
TRBJ1-5 . TRBD1 TRBV18 TGTGCCAGCTCACCACTCCCGGGACAGGGCCCGAATCAGCCCCAGCATTTT CASSPLPGQGPNQPQHF
TRBJ1-1 . . TRBV5-1 TGCGCCAGCAGCTTGGGGGGGCCAGACACTGAAGCTTTCTTT CASSLGGPDTEAFF
TRBJ2-7 . . TRBV27 TGTGCCAGCAGTTTCCTGGCGGGGGCCTCCTACGAGCAGTACTTC CASSFLAGASYEQYF
TRBJ1-1 few TRBD1 TRBV28 TGTGCCAGCAGAAGCCCGGGACAGGGTATGACTGAAGCTTTCTTT CASRSPGQGMTEAFF
TRBJ2-7 once . TRBV6-1 TGTGCCAGCAGCAAGGGGCAGGGTTCCTACGAGCAGTACTTC CASSKGQGSYEQYF
TRBJ1-2 . . TRBV12-5 TGTGCTAGTGGTTCATCGTTGGGGGGGGCTGGCTACACCTTC CASGSSLGGAGYTF
TRBJ2-1 few TRBD2 TRBV2 TGTGCCAGCAGCGAGCGGGAGGGCCTTCAGTTCTTC CASSEREGLQFF
TRBJ1-6 . . TRBV10-3 TGTGCCATCGGCCGGGACAAGCTTAATTCACCCCTCCACTTT CAIGRDKLNSPLHF
TRBJ1-4 . . TRBV6-1 TGTGCCAGCATGGGGGCGCGTGGTGAAAAACTGTTTTTT CASMGARGEKLFF
TRBJ2-1 . TRBD2 TRBV27 TGTGCCAGCAGTTTCTTCGCGGGAGTAACCTACAATGAGCAGTTCTTC CASSFFAGVTYNEQFF
TRBJ2-7 . . TRBV18 TGTGCCAGCTCACCACCAGGGGGGTCCAGGGGGTCCTACGAGCAGTACTTC CASSPPGGSRGSYEQYF
TRBJ2-2 . TRBD1 TRBV19 TGTGCCAGTAGCGACGCCGGGACAGTCACCGGGGAGCTGTTTTTT CASSDAGTVTGELFF
TRBJ1-4 . . TRBV5-8 TGTGCCAGCAGCCCCGGGACTAATAATGAAAAACTGTTTTTT CASSPGTNNEKLFF
TRBJ2-3 . . TRBV27 TGTGCCAGCGCGGGACAGCTAATAGATAGGGCGCAGTATTTT CASAGQLIDRAQYF